A selection of T cell receptor beta chains follows, all from one sample in a study of blood T cell repertoires in COVID-19. The method was immunoSEQ multiplex PCR; TCRdb's version includes in-frame clones alone and lacks a portion of them. Of 150,000 to 190,000 clones listed, roughly 71% were seen once; the top ten hold 3.7%. The sequenced sample consisted of peripheral blood. The receptors shown here come from a woman at least 80 years old with acute or convalescent COVID-19. Both conserved end residues are part of each CDR3. D genes are given only for firm matches. Some rows have no size entry. The others give once, few or many, or a class for an expanded clone.

>TRBJ1-2|-|TRBV29-1|-
CSVTGGVRDMYGYTF
TGCAGCGTTACTGGGGGCGTCCGGGATATGTATGGCTACACCTTC
>TRBJ1-5|-|TRBV19|-
CASSIQGDGNQPQHF
TGTGCCAGTAGTATTCAGGGTGACGGCAATCAGCCCCAGCATTTT
>TRBJ1-5|-|TRBV4-1|-
CASSQGGGADGSQPQHF
TGCGCCAGCAGCCAGGGGGGGGGCGCGGACGGTTCCCAGCCCCAGCATTTT
>TRBJ1-2|-|TRBV9|-
CASSVVRESDGYTF
TGTGCCAGCAGCGTAGTCAGGGAAAGTGATGGCTACACCTTC
>TRBJ2-7|-|TRBV7-8|-
CASSPGGVGRPYEQYF
TGTGCCAGCAGCCCGGGTGGGGTCGGGAGACCCTACGAGCAGTACTTC
>TRBJ1-2|-|TRBV5-1|few
CASSSGQTNNYGYTF
TGCGCCAGCAGCTCTGGACAGACGAATAACTATGGCTACACCTTC
>TRBJ2-5|TRBD2|TRBV7-9|-
CASSVGLAEETQYF
TGTGCCAGCAGCGTGGGACTAGCGGAAGAGACCCAGTACTTC
>TRBJ1-4|-|TRBV10-2|-
CASRPRQVYDSATNEKLFF
TGCGCCAGCAGACCCCGACAGGTTTACGACTCGGCAACTAATGAAAAACTGTTTTTT
>TRBJ2-1|TRBD2|TRBV5-5|few
CASSSIAGVHQVYNEQFF
TGTGCCAGCAGCTCAATAGCGGGAGTCCACCAAGTTTACAATGAGCAGTTCTTC
>TRBJ2-1|TRBD1|TRBV6-2/TRBV6-3|-
CASSSTGATYNEQFF
TGTGCTAGCAGTTCGACAGGGGCAACCTACAATGAGCAGTTCTTC
>TRBJ2-1|-|TRBV27|-
CASSLGPNNEQFF
TGTGCCAGCAGTTTAGGGCCTAATAATGAGCAGTTCTTC
>TRBJ1-1|-|TRBV3-1/TRBV3-2|-
CASSPRELSTEAFF
TGTGCCAGCAGCCCCAGGGAATTAAGCACTGAAGCTTTCTTT
>TRBJ1-5|-|TRBV30|few
CAWSLGPGGNQPQHF
TGTGCCTGGAGTCTGGGTCCAGGGGGCAATCAGCCCCAGCATTTT
>TRBJ1-4|TRBD1|TRBV19|-
CASRQGAEKLFF
TGTGCCAGTAGACAGGGGGCTGAAAAACTGTTTTTT
>TRBJ1-4|-|TRBV5-6|few
CASSDKQTNEKLFF
TGTGCCAGCAGCGACAAACAGACTAATGAAAAACTGTTTTTT
>TRBJ2-1|-|TRBV5-1|-
CASSLGAGYNEQFF
TGCGCCAGCAGCTTGGGGGCTGGGTACAATGAGCAGTTCTTC
>TRBJ2-7|-|TRBV9|few
CASSPLVEAGTEQYF
TGTGCCAGCAGCCCCCTGGTGGAAGCGGGCACCGAGCAGTACTTC
>TRBJ1-6|-|TRBV21-1|-
CASSNTPGFGNSPLHF
TGTGCCAGCAGCAACACGCCAGGGTTTGGTAATTCACCCCTCCACTTT
>TRBJ1-1|TRBD1|TRBV6-5|-
CASDRGLTGTEAFF
TGTGCCAGCGACAGGGGGCTGACGGGTACTGAAGCTTTCTTT
>TRBJ1-1|TRBD1|TRBV5-1|-
CASSDRENTEAFF
TGCGCCTCGAGCGACAGGGAGAACACTGAAGCTTTCTTT
>TRBJ2-7|-|TRBV12-3/TRBV12-4|-
CASIADGYEQYF
TGTGCCAGCATTGCGGATGGGTACGAGCAGTACTTC
>TRBJ2-4|-|TRBV5-1|-
CASRDIDKIAKNIQYF
TGCGCCAGCAGGGACATAGACAAAATAGCCAAAAACATTCAGTACTTC
>TRBJ1-2|-|TRBV5-1|-
CASSFTGPPILYTF
TGCGCCAGCAGTTTCACAGGTCCCCCTATTTTGTACACCTTC
>TRBJ2-2|-|TRBV5-1|-
CASSLGQSGELFF
TGCGCCAGCAGCTTGGGACAGAGCGGGGAGCTGTTTTTT
>TRBJ1-6|-|TRBV14|-
CASSQEERWSSYNSPLHF
TGTGCCAGCAGCCAAGAAGAGCGGTGGAGCTCCTATAATTCACCCCTCCACTTT
>TRBJ1-2|TRBD1|TRBV19|-
CASSIASSGGSYGYTF
TGTGCCAGTAGTATCGCCTCGTCAGGGGGCTCCTATGGCTACACCTTC
>TRBJ2-7|TRBD1|TRBV6-5|once
CASSSPGQGVWEQYF
TGTGCCAGCAGTTCACCGGGACAGGGCGTGTGGGAGCAGTACTTC
>TRBJ1-6|TRBD1|TRBV9|-
CASSAGQGFIGTPLHF
TGTGCCAGCAGCGCCGGACAGGGTTTTATCGGGACACCCCTCCACTTT
>TRBJ2-2|-|TRBV2|-
CASSEFDWRTGELFF
TGTGCCAGCAGCGAATTCGACTGGCGAACCGGGGAGCTGTTTTTT
>TRBJ1-3|-|TRBV9|-
CASSVGSGASGNTIYF
TGTGCCAGCAGCGTAGGTTCAGGGGCCTCTGGAAACACCATATATTTT
>TRBJ1-1|TRBD1|TRBV5-1|-
CASSPKIRQGFGTEAFF
TGCGCCAGCAGCCCTAAGATTCGACAGGGTTTTGGCACTGAAGCTTTCTTT
>TRBJ2-2|-|TRBV2|-
CASSRWEAGELFF
TGTGCCAGCAGTCGGTGGGAGGCCGGGGAGCTGTTTTTT
>TRBJ1-2|TRBD1|TRBV10-2|-
CASRGQGADYGYTF
TGCGCCAGCAGGGGACAGGGGGCTGACTATGGCTACACCTTC
>TRBJ2-3|-|TRBV18|-
CASSLGSAVPSDTQYF
TGTGCCAGCTCATTAGGGTCAGCGGTGCCGTCGGATACGCAGTATTTT
>TRBJ2-7|-|TRBV7-2|-
CASSSDRYEQYF
TGTGCCAGCAGCTCCGACAGATACGAGCAGTACTTC
>TRBJ2-5|-|TRBV5-1|-
CASSLGQGYQETQYF
TGCGCCAGCAGCTTGGGTCAGGGGTACCAAGAGACCCAGTACTTC
>TRBJ2-1|TRBD2|TRBV5-1|-
CASSLGTSGRATVNEQFF
TGCGCCAGCAGCTTGGGGACTAGCGGGAGGGCCACGGTGAATGAGCAGTTCTTC
>TRBJ1-4|-|TRBV7-2|-
CASRTGQSKLFF
TGTGCCAGCAGGACCGGACAGTCAAAACTGTTTTTT
>TRBJ1-2|TRBD1|TRBV5-1|-
CASSPPRGQLEGYTF
TGCGCCAGCAGCCCTCCCAGGGGACAGCTGGAGGGCTACACCTTC
>TRBJ2-3|TRBD1|TRBV2|-
CASRSQGMSTDTQYF
TGTGCCAGCAGGTCACAGGGGATGAGCACAGATACGCAGTATTTT
>TRBJ2-7|-|TRBV6-5|-
CASYSYEQYF
TGTGCCAGCTATTCTTACGAGCAGTACTTC
>TRBJ1-4|-|TRBV3-1/TRBV3-2|-
CASSRRGREKLFF
TGTGCCAGCAGCCGGCGGGGACGGGAAAAACTGTTTTTT
>TRBJ1-2|-|TRBV6-4|few
CASRQGINYGYTF
TGTGCCAGCAGACAGGGAATTAACTATGGCTACACCTTC
>TRBJ2-7|TRBD1|TRBV5-1|-
CASRKNGQGGEQYF
TGCGCCAGCAGAAAAAATGGACAGGGGGGCGAGCAGTACTTC
>TRBJ2-3|TRBD2|TRBV5-3|few
CGPGGRAPTDTQYF
TGTGGTCCGGGCGGGAGGGCCCCCACAGATACGCAGTATTTT
>TRBJ1-4|-|TRBV18|-
CASSPGVSKLFF
TGTGCCAGCTCACCGGGAGTATCGAAACTGTTTTTT
>TRBJ2-7|TRBD1|TRBV7-2|-
CASSFQGQGFHEQYF
TGTGCCAGCAGCTTCCAGGGACAGGGGTTCCACGAGCAGTACTTC
>TRBJ1-1|TRBD1|TRBV19|-
CASSTRQGSGEAFF
TGTGCCAGTAGTACCAGACAGGGTTCGGGGGAAGCTTTCTTT
>TRBJ2-5|-|TRBV25-1|-
CASSESSQGWTQYF
TGTGCCAGCAGTGAAAGTAGTCAGGGGTGGACCCAGTACTTC
>TRBJ1-1|TRBD1|TRBV7-9|-
CASSSGDRENTEAFF
TGTGCCAGCAGCTCAGGGGACAGGGAGAACACTGAAGCTTTCTTT
>TRBJ1-1|TRBD1|TRBV7-9|-
CASSLEGQGTEAFF
TGTGCCAGCAGCTTAGAAGGACAGGGAACTGAAGCTTTCTTT
>TRBJ1-4|-|TRBV7-2|-
CASSSSYATNEKLFF
TGTGCCAGCAGCTCTAGTTATGCAACTAATGAAAAACTGTTTTTT
>TRBJ1-3|TRBD1|TRBV5-3|-
CARSLQGRQGERNTIYF
TGTGCCAGAAGCCTACAGGGACGACAGGGAGAAAGAAACACCATATATTTT
>TRBJ2-3|TRBD2|TRBV4-3|-
CASSPTSGVSNTQYF
TGCGCCAGCAGCCCGACTAGCGGGGTATCTAATACGCAGTATTTT